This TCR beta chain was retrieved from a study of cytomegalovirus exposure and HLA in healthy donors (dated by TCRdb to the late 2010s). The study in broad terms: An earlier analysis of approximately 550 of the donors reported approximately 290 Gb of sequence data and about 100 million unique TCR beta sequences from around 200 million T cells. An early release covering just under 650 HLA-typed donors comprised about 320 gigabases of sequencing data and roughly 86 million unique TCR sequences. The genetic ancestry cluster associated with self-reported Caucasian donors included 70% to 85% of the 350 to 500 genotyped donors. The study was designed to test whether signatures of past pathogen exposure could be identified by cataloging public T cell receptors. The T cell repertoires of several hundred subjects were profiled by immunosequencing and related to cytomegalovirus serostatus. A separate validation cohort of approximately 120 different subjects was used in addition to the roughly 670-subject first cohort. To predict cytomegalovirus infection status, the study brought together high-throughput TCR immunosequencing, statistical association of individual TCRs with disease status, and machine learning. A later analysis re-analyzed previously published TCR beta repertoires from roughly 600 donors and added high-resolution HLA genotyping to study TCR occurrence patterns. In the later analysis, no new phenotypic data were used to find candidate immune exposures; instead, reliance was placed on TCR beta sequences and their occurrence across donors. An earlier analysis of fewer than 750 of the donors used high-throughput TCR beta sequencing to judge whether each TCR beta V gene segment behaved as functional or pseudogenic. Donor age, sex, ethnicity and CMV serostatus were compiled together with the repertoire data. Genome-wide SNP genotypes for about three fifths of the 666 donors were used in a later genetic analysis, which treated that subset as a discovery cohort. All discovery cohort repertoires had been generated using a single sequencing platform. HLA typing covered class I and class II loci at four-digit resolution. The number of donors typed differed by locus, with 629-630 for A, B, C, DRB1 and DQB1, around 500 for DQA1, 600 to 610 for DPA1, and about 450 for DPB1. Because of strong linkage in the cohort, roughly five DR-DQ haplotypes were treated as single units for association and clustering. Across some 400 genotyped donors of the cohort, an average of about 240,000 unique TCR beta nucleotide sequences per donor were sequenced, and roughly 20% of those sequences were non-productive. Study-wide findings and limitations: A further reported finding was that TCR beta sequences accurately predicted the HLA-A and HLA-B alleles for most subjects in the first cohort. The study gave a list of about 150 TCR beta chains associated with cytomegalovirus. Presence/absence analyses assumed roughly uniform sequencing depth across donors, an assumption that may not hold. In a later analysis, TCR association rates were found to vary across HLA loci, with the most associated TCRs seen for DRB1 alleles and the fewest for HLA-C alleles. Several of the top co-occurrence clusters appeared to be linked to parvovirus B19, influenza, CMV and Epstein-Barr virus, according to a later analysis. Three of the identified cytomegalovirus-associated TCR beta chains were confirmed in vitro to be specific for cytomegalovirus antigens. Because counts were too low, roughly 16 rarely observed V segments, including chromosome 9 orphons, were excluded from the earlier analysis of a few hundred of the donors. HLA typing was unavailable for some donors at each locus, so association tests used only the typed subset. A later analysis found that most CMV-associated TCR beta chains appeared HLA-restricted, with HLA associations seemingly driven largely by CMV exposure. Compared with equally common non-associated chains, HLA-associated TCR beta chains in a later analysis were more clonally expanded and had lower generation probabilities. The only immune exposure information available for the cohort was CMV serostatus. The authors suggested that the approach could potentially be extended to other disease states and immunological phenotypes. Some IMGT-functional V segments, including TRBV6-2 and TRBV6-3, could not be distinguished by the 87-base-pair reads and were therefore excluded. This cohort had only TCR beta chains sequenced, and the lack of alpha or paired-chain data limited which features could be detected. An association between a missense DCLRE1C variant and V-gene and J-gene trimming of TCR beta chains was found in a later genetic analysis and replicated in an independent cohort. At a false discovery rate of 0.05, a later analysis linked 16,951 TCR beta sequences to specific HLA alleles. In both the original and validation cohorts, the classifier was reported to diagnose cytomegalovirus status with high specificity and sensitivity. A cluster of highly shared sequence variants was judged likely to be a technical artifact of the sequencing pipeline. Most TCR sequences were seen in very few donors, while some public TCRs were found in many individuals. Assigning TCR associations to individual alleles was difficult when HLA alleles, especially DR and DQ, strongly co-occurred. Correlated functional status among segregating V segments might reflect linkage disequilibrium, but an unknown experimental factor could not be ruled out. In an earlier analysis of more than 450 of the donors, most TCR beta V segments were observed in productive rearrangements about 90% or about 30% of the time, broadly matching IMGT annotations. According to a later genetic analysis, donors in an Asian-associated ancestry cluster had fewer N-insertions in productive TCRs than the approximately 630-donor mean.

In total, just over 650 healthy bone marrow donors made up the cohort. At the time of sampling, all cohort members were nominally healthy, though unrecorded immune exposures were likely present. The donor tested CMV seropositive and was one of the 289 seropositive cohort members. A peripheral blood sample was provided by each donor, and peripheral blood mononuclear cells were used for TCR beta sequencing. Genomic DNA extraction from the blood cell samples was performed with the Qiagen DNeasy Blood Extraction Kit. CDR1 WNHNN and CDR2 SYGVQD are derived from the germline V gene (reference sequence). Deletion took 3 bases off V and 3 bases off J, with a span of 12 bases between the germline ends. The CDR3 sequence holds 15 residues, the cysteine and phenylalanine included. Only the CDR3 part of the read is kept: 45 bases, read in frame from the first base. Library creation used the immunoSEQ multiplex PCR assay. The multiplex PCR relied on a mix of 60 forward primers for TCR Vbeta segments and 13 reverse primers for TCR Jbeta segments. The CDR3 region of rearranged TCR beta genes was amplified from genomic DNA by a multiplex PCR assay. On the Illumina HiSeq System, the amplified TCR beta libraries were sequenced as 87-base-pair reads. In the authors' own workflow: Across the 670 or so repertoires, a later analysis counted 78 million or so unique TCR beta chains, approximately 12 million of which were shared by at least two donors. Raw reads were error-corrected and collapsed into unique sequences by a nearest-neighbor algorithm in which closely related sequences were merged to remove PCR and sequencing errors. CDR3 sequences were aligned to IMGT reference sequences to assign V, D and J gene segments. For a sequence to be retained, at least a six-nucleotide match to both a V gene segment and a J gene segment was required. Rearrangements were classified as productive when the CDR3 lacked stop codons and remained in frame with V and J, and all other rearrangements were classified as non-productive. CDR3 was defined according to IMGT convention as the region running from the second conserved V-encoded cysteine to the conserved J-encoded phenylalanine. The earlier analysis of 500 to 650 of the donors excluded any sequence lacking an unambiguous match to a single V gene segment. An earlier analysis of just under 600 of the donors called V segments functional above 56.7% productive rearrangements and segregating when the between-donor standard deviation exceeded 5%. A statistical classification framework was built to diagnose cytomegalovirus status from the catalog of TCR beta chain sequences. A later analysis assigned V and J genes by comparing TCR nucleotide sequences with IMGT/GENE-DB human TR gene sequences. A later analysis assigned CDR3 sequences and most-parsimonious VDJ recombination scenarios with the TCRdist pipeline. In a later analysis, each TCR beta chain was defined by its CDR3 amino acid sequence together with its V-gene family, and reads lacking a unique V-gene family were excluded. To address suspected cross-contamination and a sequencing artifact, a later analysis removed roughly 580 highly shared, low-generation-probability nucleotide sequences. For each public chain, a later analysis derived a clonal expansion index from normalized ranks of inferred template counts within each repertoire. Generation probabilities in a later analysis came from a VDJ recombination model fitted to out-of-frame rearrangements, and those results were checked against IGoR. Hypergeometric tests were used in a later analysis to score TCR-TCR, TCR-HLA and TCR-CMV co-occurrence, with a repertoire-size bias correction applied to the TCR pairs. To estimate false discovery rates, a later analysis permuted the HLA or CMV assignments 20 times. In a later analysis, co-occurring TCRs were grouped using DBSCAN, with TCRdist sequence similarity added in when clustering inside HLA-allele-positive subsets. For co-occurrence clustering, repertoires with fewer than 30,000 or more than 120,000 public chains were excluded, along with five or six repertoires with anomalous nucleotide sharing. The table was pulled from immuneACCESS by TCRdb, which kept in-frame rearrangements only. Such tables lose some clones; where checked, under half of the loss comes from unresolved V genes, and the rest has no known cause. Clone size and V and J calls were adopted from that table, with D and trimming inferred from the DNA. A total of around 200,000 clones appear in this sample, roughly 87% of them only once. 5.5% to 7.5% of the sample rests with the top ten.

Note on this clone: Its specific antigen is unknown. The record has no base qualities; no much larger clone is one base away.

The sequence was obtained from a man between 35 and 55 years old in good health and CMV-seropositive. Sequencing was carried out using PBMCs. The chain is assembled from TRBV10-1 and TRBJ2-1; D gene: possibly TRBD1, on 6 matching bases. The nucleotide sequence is TGCGCCAGCAGTGAATCAGGGGCTAACTACAATGAGCAGTTCTTC. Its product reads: CASSESGANYNEQFF.